This T cell receptor (beta chain) was recovered during a study of shared clonotypes between healthy human individuals. Germline assignment: CDR1 SGDLS and CDR2 YYNGEE. CDR3 length equals 20 residues. Trimming took 3 bases from V and 8 from J; bases not matched to a gene: 18. Without sorting, samples used around 100 million PBMCs for genomic DNA. The protocol was immunoSEQ multiplex PCR, while the TCRdb copy is restricted to in-frame clones and leaves out a portion. The sample consists of about 470,000 clones, 75% to 85% of them appearing once. The J gene is TRBJ2-2, the V gene TRBV9, with 14 bases identical to TRBD2. The material sequenced was PBMCs. This clonotype was obtained from a woman in her thirties or forties in good health. Some clones in this sample may be carry-over from other donors' samples. The CDR3 DNA reads as TGTGCCAGCAGCGCCCGAACCGGGACTAGCGGGAGCCCAGCAGCTGGGGAGCTGTTTTTT. This codes for CASSARTGTSGSPAAGELFF.